Included here is one T cell receptor beta chain sequence, with context. It lacks a known antigen. Base qualities were left out, and no much larger clone turns up one base away. These data are taken from a study of blood T cell repertoires in COVID-19 (dated by TCRdb to 2019 to 2021). For the wider study: Collaborator samples came from the United States, Italy and Spain and covered acute and convalescent phases of COVID-19. The prospective study material was composed of cDNA or gDNA derived from T cells, B-cell-depleted T cells, or PBMCs. The repertoires were released in a freely available public database intended as a resource for research on the immune response to SARS-CoV-2. A de-identified subject ID, COVID-19 status, age in years and sex were almost always included in the sample metadata. Deeply sampled blood TCRbeta repertoires from subjects exposed to, actively infected with, or recovered from COVID-19 were included in the dataset. Where available, HLA class I and class II types were obtained from metadata supplied by the sample provider rather than from assay-based typing. The samples were drawn from two sources: the first 160 participants of the ongoing ImmuneRACE study, and 1,254 subjects contributed by 6 global collaborators.

The investigation overall reported the following: The quantity of clinical and demographic metadata differed by source and by participant and was supplied without curation.

TCRbeta CDR3 regions were amplified from genomic DNA by means of the immunoSEQ Assay, a bias-controlled multiplex PCR. The paper's processing steps were these. Within the assay, amplification of reference gene primers was used to estimate how many nucleated cells each sample contained. Sequence reads were collapsed and filtered to measure the absolute abundance of every unique TCRbeta CDR3 rearrangement. Productive Simpson clonality was computed per sample as the square root of Simpson's diversity index over productive rearrangements. TCRdb's version of the immuneACCESS table is confined to in-frame rearrangements and falls short of the full clone set. An unresolved V gene accounts for under half of the shortfall where checked; the remainder is of unknown origin. The D gene and trimming were derived from the DNA, and the V and J assignments and clone size from that table. The table for this sample lists 250,000 to 300,000 clones; about 76% of them were counted only once. The top ten clones comprise roughly 2.9% of the sample.

The collaborating institutions used their own protocols to collect whole blood in K2EDTA tubes. For TCRbeta analysis, collaborators shipped samples as frozen whole blood, isolated PBMCs, or DNA extracted from either of those sample types. CDR1 and CDR2 (PRHDT, FYEKMQ) derive from the germline V gene (reference sequence). The CDR3 holds 13 amino acids from the cysteine to the phenylalanine. Of all the DNA, just the CDR3 is kept, 39 bases in frame from base 1. Trimming takes 5 bases from V and 6 bases from J, and the germline ends sit 11 bases apart. Sequenced material: peripheral blood. The source is a woman aged 55-69 years with active or convalescent COVID-19. The chain uses TRBV13 and TRBJ2-1, with an unclear D gene assignment. The CDR3 loop reads CASSVHSTNEQFF. The DNA sequence is as follows: TGTGCCAGCAGCGTGCACTCCACCAATGAGCAGTTCTTC.